The clone carrying this T cell receptor (beta chain) was seen once. Germline CDR1 and CDR2: MNHNS and SASEGT. The CDR3 has 14 amino acids. V was cut by 3 bases and J by 9 bases, with 15 bases left in between. This sample stems from a study of blood T cell repertoires in COVID-19. Study information: Specimens from acute and convalescent COVID-19 originated in the United States, Italy and Spain.

Assay used: immunoSEQ multiplex PCR; TCRdb lists only in-frame clones, some missing. The sample yields fewer than 150,000 clones, 87% seen once. Specimen: peripheral blood. The TCR sequence derives from a woman between 65 and 79 years old with acute or convalescent COVID-19. The chain links TRBV6-1 to TRBJ1-5; no reliable D call. The CDR3 is CASSDSHLIMPQHF. The CDR3 DNA reads as TGTGCCAGCAGTGATAGTCACCTCATCATGCCCCAGCATTTT.